This T cell receptor (beta chain) was sequenced in a study of OX40 agonist ivuxolimab in advanced cancers. Study-level background: Patients enrolled in dose escalation were diagnosed with hepatocellular carcinoma, melanoma, renal cell or head and neck cancer. Two cutaneous melanoma patients and one hepatocellular carcinoma patient, three in all, had partial responses.

Patients were excluded for autoimmune disease history or systemic immunosuppression. Produced via immunoSEQ multiplex PCR; TCRdb's table is partial and in-frame only. Of around 63,000 clones listed, over 75% are singletons. This CDR3 is 16 amino acids long. CDR1 MGHDK and CDR2 SYGVNS come from the germline V gene. Trimming removed 1 base from V and 2 bases from J, with 12 bases in between. Concerning this clone: What it binds is unknown.

Findings and caveats of the study: Dose levels from 0.1 to 3.0 mg/kg saw CD4+ and CD8+ blood T cells expand clonally by week 6.

This specimen was CD4+ or CD8+ T cells sorted from blood, taken in a trial of the OX40 agonist ivuxolimab. The clonotype originates from an adult with an advanced solid tumor such as melanoma, head and neck, liver or kidney cancer. This chain connects TRBV25-1 to TRBJ2-1; a possible D gene is TRBD2 (5 bases). The CDR3 sequence is CASSELSSGTYNEQFF. The CDR3 bases are TGTGCCAGCAGTGAATTAAGCAGCGGCACCTACAATGAGCAGTTCTTC.